This T cell receptor (beta chain) was obtained from a study of T cell responses to AZD1222 COVID-19 vaccine. This clone was counted only a few times. The antigen is not known. Overall study findings and caveats: Donor demographics were predominantly white British with a female majority; clonal diversity may be underestimated.

The data were produced by immunoSEQ multiplex PCR, yet TCRdb's version contains in-frame clones alone and is incomplete. Among about 150,000 clones listed, more than 70% were seen once. The germline V and J ends were trimmed by 5 bases and 0 bases, with 8 bases remaining between them. The CDR3 spans 14 residues. Germline V gives CDR1 SGHRS, CDR2 YFSETQ. The TCR sequence derives from an adult who received the AZD1222 COVID-19 vaccine. Source: peripheral blood, taken 28 days after the second AZD1222 dose. The chain joins TRBV5-1 to TRBJ1-4; D is perhaps TRBD1 (5 bases). CDR3 DNA sequence: TGCGCCAGCAGTCAGGGAACAACTAATGAAAAACTGTTTTTT. This codes for CASSQGTTNEKLFF. The full variable domain, in which reference TRBV5-1 and TRBJ1-4 provide the parts outside the CDR3, is KAGVTQTPRYLIKTRGQQVTLSCSPISGHRSVSWYQQTPGQGLQFLFEYFSETQRNKGNFPGRFSGRQFSNSRSEMNVSTLELGDSALYLCASSQGTTNEKLFFGSGTQLSVL.